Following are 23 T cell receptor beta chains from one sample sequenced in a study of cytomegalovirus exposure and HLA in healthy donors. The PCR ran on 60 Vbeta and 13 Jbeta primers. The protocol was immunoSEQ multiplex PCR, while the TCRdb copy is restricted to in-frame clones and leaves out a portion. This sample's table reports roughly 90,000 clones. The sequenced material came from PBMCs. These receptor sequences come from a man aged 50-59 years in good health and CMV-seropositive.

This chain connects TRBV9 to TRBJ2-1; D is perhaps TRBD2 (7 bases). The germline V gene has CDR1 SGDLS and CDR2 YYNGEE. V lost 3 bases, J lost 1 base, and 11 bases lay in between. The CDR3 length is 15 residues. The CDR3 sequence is CASSASGTSYNEQFF. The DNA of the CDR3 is TGTGCCAGCAGCGCCAGCGGGACATCCTACAATGAGCAGTTCTTC.

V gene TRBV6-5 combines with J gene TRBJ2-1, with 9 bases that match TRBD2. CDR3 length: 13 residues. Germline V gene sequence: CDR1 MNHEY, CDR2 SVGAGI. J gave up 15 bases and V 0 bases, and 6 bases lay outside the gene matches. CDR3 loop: CASSYSAGGPLFF. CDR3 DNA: TGTGCCAGCAGTTACTCGGCGGGAGGGCCTCTGTTCTTC.

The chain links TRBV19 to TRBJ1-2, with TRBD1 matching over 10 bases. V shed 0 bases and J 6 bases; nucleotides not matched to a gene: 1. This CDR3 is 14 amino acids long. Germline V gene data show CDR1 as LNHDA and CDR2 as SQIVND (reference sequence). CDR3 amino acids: CASSIDGQGDGYTF. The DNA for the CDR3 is TGTGCCAGTAGTATAGACGGACAGGGGGATGGCTACACCTTC.

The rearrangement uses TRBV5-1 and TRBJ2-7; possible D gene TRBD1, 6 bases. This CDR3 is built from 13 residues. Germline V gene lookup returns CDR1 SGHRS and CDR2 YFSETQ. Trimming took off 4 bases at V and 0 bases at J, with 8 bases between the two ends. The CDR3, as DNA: TGCGCCAGCAGCCCGACAGGCTCCTACGAGCAGTACGTC. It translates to CASSPTGSYEQYV.

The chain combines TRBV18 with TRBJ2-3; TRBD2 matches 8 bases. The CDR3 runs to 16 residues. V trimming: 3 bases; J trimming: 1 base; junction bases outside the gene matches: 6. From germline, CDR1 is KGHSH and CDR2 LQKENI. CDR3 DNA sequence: TGTGCCAGCTCACCCATCGCGGGAGGTGGCACAGATACGCAGTATTTT. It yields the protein CASSPIAGGGTDTQYF.

CDR3 nucleotides: TGTGCCAGTACCCCGTTGGGACTAGCGGGATTAACGAGCTCCTACAATGAGCAGTTCTTC. It encodes CASTPLGLAGLTSSYNEQFF. This chain links TRBV19 with TRBJ2-1; 13 nucleotides align to TRBD2. Germline loops: CDR1 LNHDA, CDR2 SQIVND (reference sequence). The J segment lost 0 bases and the V segment lost 7 bases, leaving 15 bases of the junction unmatched. The CDR3 loop spans 20 amino acids.

CDR3 in DNA: TGTGCCAGCAGCCCTAGACAGGGCCACACTGAAGCTTTCTTT. Translated: CASSPRQGHTEAFF. The chain is built from TRBV7-9 and TRBJ1-1; 7 bases agree with TRBD1. From germline, CDR1 is SEHNR and CDR2 FQNEAQ (reference sequence). The CDR3 is 14 amino acids. The V and J ends lost 5 bases and 3 bases, in that order; junction bases with no gene match: 6.

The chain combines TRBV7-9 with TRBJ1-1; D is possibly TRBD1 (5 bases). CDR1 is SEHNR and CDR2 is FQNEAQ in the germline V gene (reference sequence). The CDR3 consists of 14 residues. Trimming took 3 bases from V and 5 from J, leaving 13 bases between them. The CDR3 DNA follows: TGTGCCAGCAGCTTGTGGAGTCAGGGAACTGAAGCTTTCTTT. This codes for CASSLWSQGTEAFF.

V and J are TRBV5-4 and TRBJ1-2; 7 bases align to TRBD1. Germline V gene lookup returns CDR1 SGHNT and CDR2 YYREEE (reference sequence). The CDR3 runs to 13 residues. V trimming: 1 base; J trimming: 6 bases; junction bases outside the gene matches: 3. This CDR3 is CASSLTGTDGYTF. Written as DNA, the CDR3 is TGTGCCAGCAGCTTGACCGGGACAGATGGCTACACCTTC.

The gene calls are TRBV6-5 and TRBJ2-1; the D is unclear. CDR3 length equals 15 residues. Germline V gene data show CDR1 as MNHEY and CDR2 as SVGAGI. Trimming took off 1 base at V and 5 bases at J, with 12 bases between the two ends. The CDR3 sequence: CASSYFATSHNEQFF. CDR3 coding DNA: TGTGCCAGCAGTTACTTCGCGACTTCCCACAATGAGCAGTTCTTC.

The CDR3 sequence: CASSPGGLAGEEGEQFF. DNA for the CDR3: TGTGCCAGCAGCCCGGGGGGACTAGCGGGAGAAGAAGGTGAGCAGTTCTTC. V gene TRBV9 combines with J gene TRBJ2-1; 14 positions agree with TRBD2. The junction had 12 bases not matched to a gene; V was cut back by 4 bases and J by 9 bases. In germline, CDR1 is SGDLS, CDR2 YYNGEE. The CDR3 length is 17 residues.

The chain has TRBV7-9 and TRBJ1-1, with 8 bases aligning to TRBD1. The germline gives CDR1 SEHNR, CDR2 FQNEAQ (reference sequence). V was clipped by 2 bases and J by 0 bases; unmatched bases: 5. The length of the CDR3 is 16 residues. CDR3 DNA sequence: TGTGCCAGCAGCTTAAGGCCAGGGGGCTTGAACACTGAAGCTTTCTTT. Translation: CASSLRPGGLNTEAFF.

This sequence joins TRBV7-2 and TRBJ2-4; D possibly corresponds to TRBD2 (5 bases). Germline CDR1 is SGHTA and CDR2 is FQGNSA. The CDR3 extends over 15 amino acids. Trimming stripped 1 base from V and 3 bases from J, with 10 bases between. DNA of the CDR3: TGTGCCAGCAGCTTAGTGAGCCGGGGCAAAAACATTCAGTACTTC. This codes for CASSLVSRGKNIQYF.

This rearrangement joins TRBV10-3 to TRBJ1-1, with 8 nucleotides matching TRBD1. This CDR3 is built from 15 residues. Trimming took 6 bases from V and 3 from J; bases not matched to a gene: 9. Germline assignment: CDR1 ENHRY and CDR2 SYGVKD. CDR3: CAIRPSTGEYTEAFF. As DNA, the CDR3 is TGTGCCATCAGGCCTTCGACAGGGGAGTACACTGAAGCTTTCTTT.

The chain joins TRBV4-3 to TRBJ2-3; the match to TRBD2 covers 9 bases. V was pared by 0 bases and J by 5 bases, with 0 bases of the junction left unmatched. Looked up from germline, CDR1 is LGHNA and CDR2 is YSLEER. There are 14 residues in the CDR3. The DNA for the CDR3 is TGCGCCAGCAGCCAAGAACTAGCGGGAGATACGCAGTATTTT. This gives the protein CASSQELAGDTQYF.

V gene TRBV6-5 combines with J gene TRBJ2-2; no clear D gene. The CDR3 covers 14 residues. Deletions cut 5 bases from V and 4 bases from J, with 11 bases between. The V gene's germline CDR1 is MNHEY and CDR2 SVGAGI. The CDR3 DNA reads TGTGCCAGCAGTAGGCAGGTCCTCACCGGGGAGCTGTTTTTT. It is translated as CASSRQVLTGELFF.

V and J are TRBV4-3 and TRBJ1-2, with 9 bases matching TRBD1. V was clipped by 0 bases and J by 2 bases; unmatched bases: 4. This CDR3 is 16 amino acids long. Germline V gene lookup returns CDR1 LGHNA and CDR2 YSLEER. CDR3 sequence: CASSQERDRDNYGYTF. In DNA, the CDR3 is TGCGCCAGCAGCCAAGAAAGGGACAGGGACAACTATGGCTACACCTTC.

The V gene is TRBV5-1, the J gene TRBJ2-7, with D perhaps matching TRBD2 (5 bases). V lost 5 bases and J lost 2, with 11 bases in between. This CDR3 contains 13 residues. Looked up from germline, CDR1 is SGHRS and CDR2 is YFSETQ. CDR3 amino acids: CASRWLSAYEQYF. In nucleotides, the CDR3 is TGCGCCAGCAGATGGCTTAGCGCCTACGAGCAGTACTTC.

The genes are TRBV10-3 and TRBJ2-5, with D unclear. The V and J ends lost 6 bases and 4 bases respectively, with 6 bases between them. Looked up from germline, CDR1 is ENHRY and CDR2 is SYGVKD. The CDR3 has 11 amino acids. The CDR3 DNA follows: TGTGCCATCAGCCAACTAGAGACCCAGTACTTC. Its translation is CAISQLETQYF.

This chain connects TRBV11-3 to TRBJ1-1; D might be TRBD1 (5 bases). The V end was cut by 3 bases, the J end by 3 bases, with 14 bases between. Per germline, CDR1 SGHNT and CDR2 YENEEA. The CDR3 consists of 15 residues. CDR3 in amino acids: CASSFPGRGHTEAFF. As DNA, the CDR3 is TGTGCCAGCAGCTTCCCTGGGAGGGGACACACTGAAGCTTTCTTT.

CDR3 nucleotides: TGTGCCAGCAGTGGCCATAGGAAGGGGGATACTGAAGCTTTCTTT. Residues: CASSGHRKGDTEAFF. The chain links TRBV25-1 to TRBJ1-1; D may be TRBD1 (6 bases). CDR3 length: 15 amino acids. Per germline, CDR1 MGHDK and CDR2 SYGVNS. V was shortened by 4 bases and J by 5 bases, with 17 bases between the two germline ends.

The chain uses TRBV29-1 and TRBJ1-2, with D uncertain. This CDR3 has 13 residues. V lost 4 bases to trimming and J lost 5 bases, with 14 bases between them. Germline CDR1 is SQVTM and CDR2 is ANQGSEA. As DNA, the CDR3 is TGCAGCGTTGTAAGCAGCCCAGGATATGGCTACACCTTC. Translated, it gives CSVVSSPGYGYTF.

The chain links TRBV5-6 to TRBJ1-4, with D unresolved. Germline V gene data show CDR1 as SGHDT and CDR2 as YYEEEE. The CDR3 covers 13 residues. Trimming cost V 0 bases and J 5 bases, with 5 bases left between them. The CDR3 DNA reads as TGTGCCAGCAGCTTGGTCCAGAATGAAAAACTGTTTTTT. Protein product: CASSLVQNEKLFF.